The sequence of this T cell receptor (beta chain) was determined in a study of blood T cell repertoires in COVID-19. TCRdb's copy holds only in-frame clones and misses some; the assay was immunoSEQ multiplex PCR. Here the sample spans approximately 200,000 clones, 85% to 90% being singletons. The clonotype originates from a woman in her late teens or twenties in a cohort exposed to, infected with or recovered from COVID-19 (not recorded which). Sequenced sample: PBMCs or T cells enriched from blood (not recorded which).

CDR3 region: CASSFPLSSYEQYF. The CDR3 nucleotides are TGTGCCAGCAGCTTCCCTCTAAGCTCCTACGAGCAGTACTTC. This chain joins TRBV5-5 and TRBJ2-7; no clear D. Germline V lookup: CDR1 SGHKS, CDR2 YYEKEE (reference sequence). The CDR3 sequence is 14 residues long. V was trimmed by 2 bases and J by 0 bases, leaving 9 bases between them.